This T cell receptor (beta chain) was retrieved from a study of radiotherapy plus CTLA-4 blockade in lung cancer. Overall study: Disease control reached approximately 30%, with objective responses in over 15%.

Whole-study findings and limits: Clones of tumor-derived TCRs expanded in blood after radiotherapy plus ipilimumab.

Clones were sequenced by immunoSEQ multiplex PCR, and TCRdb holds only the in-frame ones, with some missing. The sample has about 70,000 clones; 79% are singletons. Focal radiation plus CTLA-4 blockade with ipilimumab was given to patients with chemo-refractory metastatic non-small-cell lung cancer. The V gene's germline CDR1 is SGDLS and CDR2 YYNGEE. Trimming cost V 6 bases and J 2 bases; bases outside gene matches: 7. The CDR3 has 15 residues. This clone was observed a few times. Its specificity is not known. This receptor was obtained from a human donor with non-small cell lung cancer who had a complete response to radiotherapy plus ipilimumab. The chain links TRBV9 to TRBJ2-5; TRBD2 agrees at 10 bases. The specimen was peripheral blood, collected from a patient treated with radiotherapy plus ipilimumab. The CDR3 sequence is CASTNSGGWQETQYF. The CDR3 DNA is TGTGCCAGCACCAATAGCGGGGGGTGGCAAGAGACCCAGTACTTC.